This note documents a single TCR beta chain sequence. Germline CDR1 and CDR2: SGHRS and YFSETQ. There are 12 residues in the CDR3. V was shortened by 6 bases and J by 4 bases, with 5 bases between the two germline ends. The data are from a study of blood T cell repertoires in COVID-19. Study-level information: The analysed material was cDNA or gDNA that came from T cells, B-cell-depleted T cells, or PBMCs.

This table comes from immunoSEQ multiplex PCR, and its TCRdb copy is limited to in-frame clones, with some not included. The data contain approximately 100,000 clones, approximately 69% of them seen just once; the ten biggest clones take up about 5.9%. The source material was peripheral blood. The chain employs TRBV5-1 and TRBJ2-6; D is ambiguous. The source of this sequence is a man aged 80 or over with acute or convalescent COVID-19. In nucleotides, the CDR3 is TGCGCCAGCATGAGCGGGGCCAACGTCCTGACTTTC. Translating it yields CASMSGANVLTF.